This TCR beta chain was obtained from a study of blood T cell repertoires in COVID-19. Turning to the study itself: Sites in the United States, Italy and Spain provided acute and convalescent COVID-19 samples. In each case, the material was cDNA or gDNA derived from T cells, B-cell-depleted T cells, or PBMCs.

This clone was counted only a few times. Germline lookup yields CDR1 SGHRS and CDR2 YFSETQ. The CDR3 extends over 12 amino acids. V lost 1 base and J lost 11, with 12 bases in between. Libraries were prepared by immunoSEQ multiplex PCR; TCRdb keeps only in-frame clonotypes and omits some of them. The sample lists nearly 95,000 clones; around four fifths were seen once. This clonotype was obtained from a human donor in a cohort sampled during active COVID-19. What was sequenced was peripheral blood. This rearrangement joins TRBV5-1 to TRBJ1-1; D might be TRBD1 (5 bases). DNA of the CDR3: TGCGCCAGCAGCTTGTCCCAGGGCCAGGCTTTCTTT. Protein sequence: CASSLSQGQAFF. Together with reference TRBV5-1 and TRBJ1-1, the CDR3 gives the full variable domain: KAGVTQTPRYLIKTRGQQVTLSCSPISGHRSVSWYQQTPGQGLQFLFEYFSETQRNKGNFPGRFSGRQFSNSRSEMNVSTLELGDSALYLCASSLSQGQAFFGQGTRLTVV.